These 16 T cell receptor beta chains were all obtained from the same sample, sequenced in a study of beta chain features in type 1 diabetes. Findings of the study overall: Type 1 diabetes patients had moderately but significantly shorter TCRB CDR3s in all four CD4+ subsets.

Every bit of the isolated RNA underwent reverse transcription, so sequencing read expressed TCRB transcripts. Using immunoSEQ multiplex PCR, the repertoire was profiled, and TCRdb retains in-frame clones only, with some absent. The sample holds approximately 170,000 clones; roughly 60% are singletons and the top ten take around 0.096%. No antigen has been assigned to these receptors. The sequencing input was naive CD4+ T cells from blood. The receptors were gathered from a man in his thirties or forties with type 1 diabetes.

The chain couples TRBV29-1 to TRBJ2-1; 10 bases map to TRBD2. V dropped 1 base and J dropped 2; count of bases not matched to a gene: 8. Germline-derived CDR1 and CDR2 are SQVTM and ANQGSEA. The CDR3 covers 17 residues. The CDR3 sequence: CSVEGSELAGTYNEQFF. DNA for the CDR3: TGCAGCGTTGAAGGCAGTGAACTAGCGGGGACCTACAATGAGCAGTTCTTC.

CDR3 sequence: CAISEGQGAEEQYF. CDR3 DNA: TGTGCCATCAGTGAAGGGCAGGGGGCGGAAGAGCAGTACTTC. The rearrangement links TRBV10-3 to TRBJ2-7; TRBD1 matches 8 bases. The CDR3 runs to 14 residues. Germline CDR1 and CDR2: ENHRY and SYGVKD. The V segment lost 3 bases and the J segment 7 bases; nucleotides outside the gene matches: 8.

This clone was detected once. The gene calls are TRBV30 and TRBJ2-1; no definite D call. Germline lookup yields CDR1 GTSNPN and CDR2 SVGIG (reference sequence). The CDR3 contains 11 residues. Trimming shortened V by 2 bases and J by 7 bases, and 6 bases separated the two germline ends. Here the CDR3 reads CAWSSGNEQFF. The CDR3 DNA reads TGTGCCTGGAGTTCTGGGAATGAGCAGTTCTTC. The full variable domain, completed using reference TRBV30 and TRBJ2-1, is SQTIHQWPATLVQPVGSPLSLECTVEGTSNPNLYWYRQAAGRGLQLLFYSVGIGQISSEVPQNLSASRPQDRQFILSSKKLLLSDSGFYLCAWSSGNEQFFGPGTRLTVL.

The chain carries TRBV28 and TRBJ1-2, with TRBD1 as a possible D gene (5 bases). Trimming pared 2 bases from V and 8 bases from J, leaving 15 bases between. The germline CDR1 and CDR2 sequences are MDHEN and SYDVKM. This CDR3 region has 14 residues. The CDR3 nucleotides are TGTGCCAGCAGTTTAGGGGCGGACGGAGGGGGCTACACCTTC. This gives the protein CASSLGADGGGYTF.

The chain uses TRBV14 and TRBJ2-1; TRBD2 matches 8 bases. The V segment lost 4 bases and the J segment 5 bases; nucleotides outside the gene matches: 7. The CDR3 runs 15 residues. CDR1 and CDR2 from the germline V gene are SGHDN and FVKESK. The CDR3 here is CASSRGTSHNNEQFF. The CDR3 bases are TGTGCCAGCAGCCGAGGGACTAGTCATAACAATGAGCAGTTCTTC.

This chain connects TRBV4-1 to TRBJ2-5; 7 bases agree with TRBD2. The CDR3 length is 14 residues. The V gene end was trimmed by 4 bases and the J gene end by 0 bases; junction bases not matched to a gene: 2. The germline V gene has CDR1 MGHRA and CDR2 YSYEKL. The CDR3 region is CASSPGTNQETQYF. The CDR3 DNA reads TGCGCCAGCAGCCCCGGGACTAACCAAGAGACCCAGTACTTC.

This clone has just a few counts. V gene TRBV7-2 combines with J gene TRBJ2-7; tentatively, D is TRBD1 (7 bases). The germline CDR1 and CDR2 sequences are SGHTA and FQGNSA. V lost 1 base and J 0 bases, leaving 10 bases between the germline ends. This CDR3 is 15 amino acids long. In nucleotides, the CDR3 is TGTGCCAGCAGCTTAGGCGGGACAGTCTCCTACGAGCAGTACTTC. This gives the protein CASSLGGTVSYEQYF.

As regards this clone: Within the sample, other DNA sequences also encode this same CDR3. J is TRBJ2-3 and V is TRBV29-1; D is unclear. The germline CDR1 and CDR2 sequences are SQVTM and ANQGSEA. The CDR3 consists of 12 residues. V was pared by 3 bases and J by 0 bases, with 4 bases between. The CDR3, as DNA: TGCAGCGTTGAGACTAGCACAGATACGCAGTATTTT. Translation: CSVETSTDTQYF.

The chain recombines TRBV15 with TRBJ1-1; 8 bases line up with TRBD1. This CDR3 spans 13 amino acids. Germline lookup yields CDR1 LNHNV and CDR2 YYDKDF (reference sequence). With V trimmed by 8 bases and J by 1 base, 3 bases remained unmatched. The CDR3 DNA is TGTGCCACCGCTCAGGGGGCGAACACTGAAGCTTTCTTT. This encodes CATAQGANTEAFF.

This clone was seen a single time. V is TRBV7-9 and J is TRBJ2-2; either TRBD1 or TRBD2 may fit D (5 bases each). This CDR3 spans 16 amino acids. Looked up from germline, CDR1 is SEHNR and CDR2 is FQNEAQ (reference sequence). The V end was cut by 1 base, the J end by 3 bases, with 12 bases between. CDR3 loop: CASSLGAGSDTGELFF. CDR3 bases: TGTGCCAGCAGCTTAGGCGCAGGGAGCGACACCGGGGAGCTGTTTTTT.

V gene TRBV30 combines with J gene TRBJ1-1; no clear D gene. The CDR3 sequence is 13 residues long. Germline V gene sequence: CDR1 GTSNPN, CDR2 SVGIG (reference sequence). V was trimmed by 3 bases and J by 5 bases, leaving 13 bases between them. This chain's CDR3 is CAWRDSSGTEAFF. CDR3 bases: TGTGCCTGGAGGGATTCAAGCGGGACTGAAGCTTTCTTT.

The J gene is TRBJ2-3, the V gene TRBV20-1; D remains ambiguous. In germline, CDR1 is DFQATT, CDR2 SNEGSKA (reference sequence). Trimming took 3 bases from V and 8 from J, leaving 9 bases between them. CDR3 length equals 11 residues. The CDR3 DNA reads TGCAGTGCTAGTCTCGGTCCTACGCAGTATTTT. It yields the protein CSASLGPTQYF.

The chain joins TRBV5-1 to TRBJ2-1; D remains ambiguous. Germline CDR1 is SGHRS and CDR2 is YFSETQ. This CDR3 is 15 amino acids long. Deletions cut 0 bases from V and 5 bases from J, with 12 bases between. CDR3 loop: CASSLVSRSDNEQFF. The CDR3 DNA reads TGCGCCAGCAGCTTGGTCTCTAGGTCTGACAATGAGCAGTTCTTC.

This clone came up once. The same CDR3 also results from other DNA sequences found in this sample. The chain couples TRBV18 to TRBJ2-3; D uncertain. V was trimmed by 3 bases and J by 0 bases, leaving 4 bases between them. This CDR3 is built from 13 residues. Germline V CDR1 and CDR2: KGHSH, LQKENI. As DNA, the CDR3 is TGTGCCAGCTCACCGACCAGCACAGATACGCAGTATTTT. Amino acid sequence: CASSPTSTDTQYF.

The V gene is TRBV29-1, the J gene TRBJ1-2; D call uncertain. Deletions cut 3 bases from V and 4 bases from J, with 9 bases between. The CDR3 sequence is 12 residues long. CDR1 and CDR2 from the germline V gene are SQVTM and ANQGSEA. CDR3 protein: CSVDRIGYGYTF. The CDR3 nucleotides are TGCAGCGTTGACAGGATCGGCTATGGCTACACCTTC.

The chain carries TRBV27 and TRBJ1-2; 7 bases fit TRBD1. The CDR3 extends over 15 amino acids. Germline values: CDR1 MNHEY, CDR2 SMNVEV (reference sequence). Trimming removed 4 bases from V and 2 bases from J; junction bases left unmatched: 7. The CDR3 region has the DNA TGTGCCAGCAGTTCTCTAGGGACAGCAAACTATGGCTACACCTTC. Protein: CASSSLGTANYGYTF.